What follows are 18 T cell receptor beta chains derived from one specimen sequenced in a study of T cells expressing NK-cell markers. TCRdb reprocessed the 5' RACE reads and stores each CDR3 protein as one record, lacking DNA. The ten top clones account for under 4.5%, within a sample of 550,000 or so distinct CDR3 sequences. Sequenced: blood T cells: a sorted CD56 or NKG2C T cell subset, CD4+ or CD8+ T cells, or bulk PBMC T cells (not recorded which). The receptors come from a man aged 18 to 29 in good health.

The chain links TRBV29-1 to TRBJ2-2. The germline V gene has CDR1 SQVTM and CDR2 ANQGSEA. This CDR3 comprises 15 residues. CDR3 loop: CSVHGLTDTTGELFF.

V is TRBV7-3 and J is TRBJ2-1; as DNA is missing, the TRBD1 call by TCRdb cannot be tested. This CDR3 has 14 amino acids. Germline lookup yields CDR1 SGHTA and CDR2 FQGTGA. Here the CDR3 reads CASSSGTGYNEQFF.

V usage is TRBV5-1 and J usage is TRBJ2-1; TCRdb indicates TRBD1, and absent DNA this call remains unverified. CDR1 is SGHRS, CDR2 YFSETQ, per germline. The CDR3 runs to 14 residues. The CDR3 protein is CASSLRTEGHEQFF.

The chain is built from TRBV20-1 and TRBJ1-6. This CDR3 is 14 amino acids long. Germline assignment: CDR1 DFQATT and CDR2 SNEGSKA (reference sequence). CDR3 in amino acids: CSARVGSADSPLHF.

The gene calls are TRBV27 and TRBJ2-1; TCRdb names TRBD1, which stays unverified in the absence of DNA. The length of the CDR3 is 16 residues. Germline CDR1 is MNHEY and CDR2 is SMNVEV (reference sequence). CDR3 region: CASSLYQAPSYNEQFF.

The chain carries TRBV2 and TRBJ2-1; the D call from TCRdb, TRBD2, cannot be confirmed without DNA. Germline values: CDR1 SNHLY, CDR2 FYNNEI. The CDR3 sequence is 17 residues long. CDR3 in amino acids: CASSEASGGGSYNEQFF.

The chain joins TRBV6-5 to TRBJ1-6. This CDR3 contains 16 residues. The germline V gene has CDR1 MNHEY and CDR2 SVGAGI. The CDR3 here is CASSQRGSSYNSPLHF.

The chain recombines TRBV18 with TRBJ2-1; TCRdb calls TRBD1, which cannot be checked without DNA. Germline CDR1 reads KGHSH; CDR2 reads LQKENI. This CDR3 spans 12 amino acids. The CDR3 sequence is CASSPDGREQFF.

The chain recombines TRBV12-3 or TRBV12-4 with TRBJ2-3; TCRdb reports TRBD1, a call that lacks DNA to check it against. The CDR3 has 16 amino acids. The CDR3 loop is CASSFSPTGREDTQYF.

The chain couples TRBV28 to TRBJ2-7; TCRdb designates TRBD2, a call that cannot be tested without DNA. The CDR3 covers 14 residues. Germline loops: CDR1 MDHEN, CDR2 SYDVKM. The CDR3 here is CASTGLAGSYEQYF.

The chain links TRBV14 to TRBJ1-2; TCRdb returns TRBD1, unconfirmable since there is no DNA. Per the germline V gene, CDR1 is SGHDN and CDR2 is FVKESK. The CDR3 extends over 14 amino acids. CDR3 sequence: CASSDQGMYYGYTF.

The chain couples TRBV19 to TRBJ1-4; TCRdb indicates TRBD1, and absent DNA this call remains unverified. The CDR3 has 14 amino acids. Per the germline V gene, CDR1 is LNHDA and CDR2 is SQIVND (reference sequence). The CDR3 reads CASSPGQFDEKLFF.

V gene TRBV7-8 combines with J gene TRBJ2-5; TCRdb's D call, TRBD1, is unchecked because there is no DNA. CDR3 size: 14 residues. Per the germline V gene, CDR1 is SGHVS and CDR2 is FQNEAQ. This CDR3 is CASSEGQGKETQYF.

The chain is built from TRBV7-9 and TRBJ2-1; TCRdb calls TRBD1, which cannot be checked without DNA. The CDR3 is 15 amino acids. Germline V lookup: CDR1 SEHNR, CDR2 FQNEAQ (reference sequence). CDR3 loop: CASSLVDRGLNEQFF.

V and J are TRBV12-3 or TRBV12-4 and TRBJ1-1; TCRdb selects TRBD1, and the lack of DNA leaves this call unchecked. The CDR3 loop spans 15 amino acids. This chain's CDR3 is CASRRGQIGNTEAFF.

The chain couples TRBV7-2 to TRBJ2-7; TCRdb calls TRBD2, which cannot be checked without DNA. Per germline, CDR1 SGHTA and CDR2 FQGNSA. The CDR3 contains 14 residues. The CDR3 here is CASSILADVSQQYF.

This chain's CDR3 is CASSQTGRQTQYF. V usage is TRBV28 and J usage is TRBJ2-5; there is no DNA to check the TCRdb D call of TRBD2. This CDR3 is built from 13 residues. The germline gives CDR1 MDHEN, CDR2 SYDVKM.

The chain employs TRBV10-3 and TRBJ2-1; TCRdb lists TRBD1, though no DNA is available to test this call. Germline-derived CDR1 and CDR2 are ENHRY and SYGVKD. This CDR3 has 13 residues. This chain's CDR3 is CAISETNRVQQFF.